These 22 T cell receptor beta chains originate from one sample sequenced in a study of cytomegalovirus exposure and HLA in healthy donors. The study ran its PCR with 60 Vbeta and 13 Jbeta primers. Sequencing was performed with immunoSEQ multiplex PCR; in TCRdb, only in-frame clones are kept and a portion is missing. The sample lists about 120,000 clones, around 80% occurring once. Specimen: PBMCs. These receptors were obtained from a man aged 25-40 years in good health and CMV-seropositive.

This chain links TRBV5-3 with TRBJ2-5, with no clear D. TRBV5-3 is filed as an ORF, its function uncertain. With 0 bases removed from V and 4 bases from J, the gap between germline ends came to 10 bases. CDR3 length: 14 amino acids. The CDR3 DNA is TGTGCCAGAAGCTTGGATTCTAGGTTAGAGACCCAGTACTTC. Translation: CARSLDSRLETQYF.

The chain has TRBV5-1 and TRBJ2-7; 10 positions agree with TRBD1. Trimming at V came to 2 bases and at J to 1 base, leaving 9 bases not matched to a gene. The germline V gene has CDR1 SGHRS and CDR2 YFSETQ. The CDR3 is 17 residues long. DNA of the CDR3: TGCGCCAGCAGCTTCCTACGTCGGGACAGGGGATCCTACGAGCAGTACTTC. This sequence encodes CASSFLRRDRGSYEQYF.

The chain uses TRBV13 and TRBJ1-4; the match to TRBD1 covers 7 bases. The CDR3 is made up of 16 amino acids. V gave up 8 bases and J gave up 6 bases; unmatched junction bases: 15. Germline V CDR1 and CDR2: PRHDT, FYEKMQ (reference sequence). The CDR3 DNA is TGTGCCAGCGCTAGTAATGGCGGGCAGGGGGATGAAAAACTGTTTTTT. This encodes CASASNGGQGDEKLFF.

V gene TRBV11-3 combines with J gene TRBJ2-3; 8 nucleotides align to TRBD1. V lost 2 bases, J lost 13 bases, and 8 bases stayed unmatched. CDR3 length equals 13 residues. Looked up from germline, CDR1 is SGHNT and CDR2 is YENEEA. Written as DNA, the CDR3 is TGTGCCAGCAGCTTATTGACAGGGGCGGCAGAGTATTTT. Residues: CASSLLTGAAEYF.

This clone is a singleton in its sample. The rearrangement links TRBV4-1 to TRBJ2-3, with TRBD1 matching over 10 bases. Germline V CDR1 and CDR2: MGHRA, YSYEKL. V trimming: 4 bases; J trimming: 4 bases; junction bases outside the gene matches: 5. The CDR3 extends over 15 amino acids. CDR3 DNA: TGCGCCAGCAGCCGACAGGGGGCCGGTGCAGATACGCAGTATTTT. It yields the protein CASSRQGAGADTQYF.

This sequence joins TRBV19 and TRBJ1-1; D perhaps matches TRBD1 (6 bases). From germline, CDR1 is LNHDA and CDR2 SQIVND (reference sequence). The V end lost 1 base, the J end lost 4 bases, and 7 bases lay between the germline ends. The CDR3 totals 13 residues. The CDR3 bases are TGTGCCAGTAGTATAGCGACAGGCACTGAAGCTTTCTTT. Translating gives CASSIATGTEAFF.

This clone has more than one count but fewer than ten. This chain joins TRBV30 and TRBJ2-5, with 9 bases fitting TRBD1. CDR3 size: 15 residues. CDR1 and CDR2 from the germline V gene are GTSNPN and SVGIG (reference sequence). Trimming took 8 bases from V and 0 from J; bases not matched to a gene: 10. The CDR3 DNA follows: TGTGCCAGATCTACTGACAGGGGGTACCAAGAGACCCAGTACTTC. It yields the protein CARSTDRGYQETQYF.

V usage is TRBV30 and J usage is TRBJ1-4, with TRBD1 identical over 9 bases. With 1 base clipped from V and 6 bases from J, the junction kept 3 bases outside the gene matches. The CDR3 covers 14 residues. Germline CDR1 is GTSNPN and CDR2 is SVGIG (reference sequence). The CDR3 nucleotides read TGTGCCTGGAGTGAGGGACAGGGCTATGAAAAACTGTTTTTT. It specifies CAWSEGQGYEKLFF.

CDR3 in amino acids: CASSQSDSAKNIQYF. DNA of the CDR3: TGTGCCAGCAGCCAATCCGACTCGGCCAAAAACATTCAGTACTTC. The V call is TRBV4-2, the J call TRBJ2-4; no clear D gene. V lost 2 bases to trimming and J lost 1 base, with 9 bases between them. CDR3 length: 15 amino acids. Germline V gene lookup returns CDR1 LGHNA and CDR2 YNFKEQ.

The chain uses TRBV30 and TRBJ1-5, with a possible D match to TRBD1 (6 bases). CDR1 is GTSNPN and CDR2 is SVGIG in the germline V gene (reference sequence). The CDR3 contains 14 residues. Trimming took off 5 bases at V and 2 bases at J, with 13 bases between the two ends. The CDR3 coding sequence is TGTGCCTGGTCCAGGGAGGGGGGCAATCAGCCCCAGCATTTT. This sequence encodes CAWSREGGNQPQHF.

This clone was counted once. This specimen includes other DNA sequences encoding the same CDR3. This chain connects TRBV2 to TRBJ1-5; TRBD1 is a possible D gene (5 bases). CDR3 length: 13 residues. With 11 bases removed from V and 6 bases from J, the gap between germline ends came to 17 bases. Germline V gene data show CDR1 as SNHLY and CDR2 as FYNNEI. Here the CDR3 DNA reads TGTGCCTCTTCAGGGCAGTGGGTTCAGCCCCAGCATTTT. It encodes CASSGQWVQPQHF.

As concerns this clone: The junction departs from the called germline gene at one end, perhaps through a read error. The V call is TRBV29-1, the J call TRBJ2-6, with D perhaps TRBD2 (6 bases). The CDR3 covers 14 residues. The germline V gene has CDR1 SQVTM and CDR2 ANQGSEA. As DNA, the CDR3 is TGCAGCGTTGATCTAGGCGGCGGGGCCAACGGCCTGACTTTC. Translation: CSVDLGGGANGLTF.

This clone came up a few times. The same CDR3 can be traced to other DNA sequences in this sample. The genes are TRBV6-1 and TRBJ2-1, with 11 bases lining up with TRBD2. Germline V gene lookup returns CDR1 MNHNS and CDR2 SASEGT. Losses at the gene ends were 3 bases for V and 7 bases for J; bases not matched to a gene: 11. The CDR3 spans 17 residues. CDR3 sequence (DNA): TGTGCCAGCAGTGAGATAGCGGGAGGGGGAACGAGAAATGAGCAGTTCTTC. This encodes CASSEIAGGGTRNEQFF.

This clone was seen a few times. This chain uses TRBV7-9 with TRBJ2-7, with 7 bases lining up with TRBD2. The CDR3 contains 14 residues. Losses at the gene ends were 0 bases for V and 3 bases for J; bases not matched to a gene: 2. Germline CDR1 is SEHNR and CDR2 is FQNEAQ (reference sequence). The CDR3 region has the DNA TGTGCCAGCAGCTTAGCCGGGGGGATCTACGAGCAGTACTTC. It is translated as CASSLAGGIYEQYF. The whole variable domain, remainder taken from reference TRBV7-9 and TRBJ2-7, is DTGVSQNPRHKITKRGQNVTFRCDPISEHNRLYWYRQTLGQGPEFLTYFQNEAQLEKSRLLSDRFSAERPKGSFSTLEIQRTEQGDSAMYLCASSLAGGIYEQYFGPGTRLTVT.

CDR3 DNA: TGTGCCAGAAGCTTAGGGTGTCGGCTAGCGGAAACACAAGAGACCCAGTACTTC. Amino acid sequence: CARSLGCRLAETQETQYF. V is TRBV5-3 and J is TRBJ2-5; 7 bases agree with TRBD2. TRBV5-3 is treated as an ORF (open reading frame) with a function not yet certain. The trim removed 2 bases at V and 2 bases at J, leaving 15 bases unmatched. There are 18 residues in the CDR3.

The genes are TRBV19 and TRBJ2-5; the D gene is possibly TRBD2 (5 bases). The CDR3 length is 14 residues. The germline gives CDR1 LNHDA, CDR2 SQIVND (reference sequence). V shed 5 bases and J shed 4 bases, with 14 bases lying between them. The CDR3 reads CASSGRLTGETQYF. The DNA for the CDR3 is TGTGCCAGTAGTGGAAGACTAACCGGAGAGACCCAGTACTTC.

The chain couples TRBV27 to TRBJ2-7, with 8 bases lining up with TRBD1. Germline CDR1 is MNHEY and CDR2 is SMNVEV (reference sequence). After removal of 9 bases from V and 2 bases from J, the junction contained 18 bases not matched to a gene. The CDR3 covers 17 residues. The CDR3 DNA is TGTGCCAGTTGGGGCAGGGGGCAAAGCGGGCGTACCTACGAGCAGTACTTC. Its translation is CASWGRGQSGRTYEQYF.

This chain joins TRBV2 and TRBJ2-6; D gene ambiguous. V lost 6 bases, J lost 0 bases, and 3 bases lay in between. Germline CDR1 is SNHLY and CDR2 is FYNNEI. The CDR3 consists of 13 residues. This CDR3 is CASRSSGANVLTF. CDR3 bases: TGTGCCAGCAGGAGCTCTGGGGCCAACGTCCTGACTTTC.

V usage is TRBV19 and J usage is TRBJ2-7; 7 bases are shared with TRBD1. After removal of 6 bases from V and 5 bases from J, the junction contained 7 bases not matched to a gene. The CDR3 is made up of 13 amino acids. CDR1 LNHDA and CDR2 SQIVND come from the germline V gene (reference sequence). The CDR3 loop is CASSKDRADEQYF. CDR3 coding DNA: TGTGCCAGTAGCAAAGACAGGGCAGACGAGCAGTACTTC.

With regard to this clone: Other DNA sequences within the sample encode an identical CDR3. The chain has TRBV2 and TRBJ1-5; D gene uncertain. This CDR3 comprises 13 residues. V shed 6 bases and J shed 0 bases, with 6 bases lying between them. CDR1 is SNHLY and CDR2 is FYNNEI in the germline V gene. CDR3 loop: CASRRDSNQPQHF. CDR3 bases: TGTGCCAGCAGGCGGGATAGCAATCAGCCCCAGCATTTT.

The CDR3 DNA is TGTGCCAGTAGTACCTTCTCTGAAGGACACCTTTACGAGCAGTACTTC. Translated, it gives CASSTFSEGHLYEQYF. This rearrangement joins TRBV19 to TRBJ2-7; D might be TRBD1 (5 bases). The CDR3 totals 16 residues. Germline-derived CDR1 and CDR2 are LNHDA and SQIVND (reference sequence). Trimming pared 4 bases from V and 4 bases from J, leaving 20 bases between. Looking up the rest from reference TRBV19 and TRBJ2-7 gives the full variable domain: DGGITQSPKYLFRKEGQNVTLSCEQNLNHDAMYWYRQDPGQGLRLIYYSQIVNDFQKGDIAEGYSVSREKKESFPLTVTSAQKNPTAFYLCASSTFSEGHLYEQYFGPGTRLTVT.

The rearrangement links TRBV7-2 to TRBJ1-2; D gene ambiguous. The V and J ends lost 1 base and 7 bases respectively, with 13 bases between them. The CDR3 totals 14 residues. Per germline, CDR1 SGHTA and CDR2 FQGNSA. For the CDR3, the DNA is TGTGCCAGCAGCTTAGGGTTACATTCTTCTGGCTACACCTTC. Residues: CASSLGLHSSGYTF.